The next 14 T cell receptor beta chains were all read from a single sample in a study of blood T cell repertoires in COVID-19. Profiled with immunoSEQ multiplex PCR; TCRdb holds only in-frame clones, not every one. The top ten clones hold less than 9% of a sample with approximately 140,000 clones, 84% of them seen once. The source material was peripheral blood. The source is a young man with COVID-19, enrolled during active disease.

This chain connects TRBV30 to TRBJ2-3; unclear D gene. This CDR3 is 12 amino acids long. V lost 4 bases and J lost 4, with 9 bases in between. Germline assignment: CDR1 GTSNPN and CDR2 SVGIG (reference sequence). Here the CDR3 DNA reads TGTGCCTGGACTCCACGGTCAGATACGCAGTATTTT. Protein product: CAWTPRSDTQYF.

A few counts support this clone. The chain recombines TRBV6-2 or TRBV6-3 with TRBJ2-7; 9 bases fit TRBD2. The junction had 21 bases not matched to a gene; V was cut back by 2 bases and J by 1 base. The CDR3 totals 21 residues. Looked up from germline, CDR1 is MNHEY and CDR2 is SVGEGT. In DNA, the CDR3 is TGTGCCAGCAGTTACCCTGAGGTTAGCCCTTGGGTAGCGGGAGTTTCCTACGAGCAGTACTTC. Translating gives CASSYPEVSPWVAGVSYEQYF.

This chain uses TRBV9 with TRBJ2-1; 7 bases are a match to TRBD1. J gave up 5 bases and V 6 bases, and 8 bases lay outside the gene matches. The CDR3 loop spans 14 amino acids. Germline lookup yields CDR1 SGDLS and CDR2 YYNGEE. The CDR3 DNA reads TGTGCCAGCACCCGGACAGGAAGGAACAATGAGCAGTTCTTC. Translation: CASTRTGRNNEQFF.

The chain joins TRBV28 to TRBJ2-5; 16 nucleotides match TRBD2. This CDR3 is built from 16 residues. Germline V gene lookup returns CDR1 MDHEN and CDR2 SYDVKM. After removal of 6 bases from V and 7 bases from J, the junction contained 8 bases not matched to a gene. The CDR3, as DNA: TGTGCCAGCAGGCTCGGGACTAGCGGGAGGGCCTCGACCCAGTACTTC. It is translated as CASRLGTSGRASTQYF.

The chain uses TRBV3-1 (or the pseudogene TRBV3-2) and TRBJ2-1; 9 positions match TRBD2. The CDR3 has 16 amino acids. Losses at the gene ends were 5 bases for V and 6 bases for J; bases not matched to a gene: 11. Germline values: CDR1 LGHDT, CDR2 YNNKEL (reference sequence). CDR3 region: CASSYSSGSLSNEQFF. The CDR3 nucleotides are TGTGCCAGCAGCTACAGTAGCGGGAGCTTGTCCAATGAGCAGTTCTTC.

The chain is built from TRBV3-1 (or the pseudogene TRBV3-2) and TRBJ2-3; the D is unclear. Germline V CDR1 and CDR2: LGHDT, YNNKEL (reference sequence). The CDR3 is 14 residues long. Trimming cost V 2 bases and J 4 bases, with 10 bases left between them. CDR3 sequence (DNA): TGTGCCAGCAGCCAAACCTCATACTCAGATACGCAGTATTTT. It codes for CASSQTSYSDTQYF.

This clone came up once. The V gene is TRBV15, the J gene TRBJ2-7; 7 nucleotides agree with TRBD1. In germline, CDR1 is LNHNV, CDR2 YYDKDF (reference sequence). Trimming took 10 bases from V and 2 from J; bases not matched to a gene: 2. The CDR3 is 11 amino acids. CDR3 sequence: CAIGQAYEQYF. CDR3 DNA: TGTGCCATAGGACAGGCCTACGAGCAGTACTTC.

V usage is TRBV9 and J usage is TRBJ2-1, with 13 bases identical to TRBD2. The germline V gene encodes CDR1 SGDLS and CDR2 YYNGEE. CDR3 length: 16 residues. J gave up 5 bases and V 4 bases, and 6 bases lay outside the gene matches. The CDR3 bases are TGTGCCAGCAGCCCGAGGACTAGCGGGAGCCACAATGAGCAGTTCTTC. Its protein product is CASSPRTSGSHNEQFF.

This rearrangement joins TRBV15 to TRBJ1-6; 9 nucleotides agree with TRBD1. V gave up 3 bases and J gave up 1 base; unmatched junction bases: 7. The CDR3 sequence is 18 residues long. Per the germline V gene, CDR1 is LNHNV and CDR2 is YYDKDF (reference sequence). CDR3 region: CATSRGTTGGSYNSPLHF. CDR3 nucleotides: TGTGCCACCAGCAGGGGGACGACAGGGGGATCCTATAATTCACCCCTCCACTTT.

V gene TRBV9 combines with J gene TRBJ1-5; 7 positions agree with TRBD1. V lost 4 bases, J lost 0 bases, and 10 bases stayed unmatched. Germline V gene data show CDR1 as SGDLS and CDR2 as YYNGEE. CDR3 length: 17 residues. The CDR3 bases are TGTGCCAGCAGCCCAGCCTCCGGGACAGCTAGCAATCAGCCCCAGCATTTT. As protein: CASSPASGTASNQPQHF.

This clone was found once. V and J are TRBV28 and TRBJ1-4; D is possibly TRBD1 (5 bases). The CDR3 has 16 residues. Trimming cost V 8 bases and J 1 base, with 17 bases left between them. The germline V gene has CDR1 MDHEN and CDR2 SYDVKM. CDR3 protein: CASGGFNGGTNEKLFF. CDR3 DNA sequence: TGTGCCAGCGGGGGGTTCAATGGCGGAACTAATGAAAAACTGTTTTTT.

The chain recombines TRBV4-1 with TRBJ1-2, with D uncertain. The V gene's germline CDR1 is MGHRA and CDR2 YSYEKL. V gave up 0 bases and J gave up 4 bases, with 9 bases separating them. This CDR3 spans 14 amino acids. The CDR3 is CASSQERVGYGYTF. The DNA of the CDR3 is TGCGCCAGCAGCCAAGAACGGGTAGGCTATGGCTACACCTTC.

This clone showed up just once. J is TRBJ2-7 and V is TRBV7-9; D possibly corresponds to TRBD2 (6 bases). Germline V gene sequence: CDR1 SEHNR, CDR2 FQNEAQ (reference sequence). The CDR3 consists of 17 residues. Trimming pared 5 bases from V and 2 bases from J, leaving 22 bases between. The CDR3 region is CASSIPPSGRSPYEQYF. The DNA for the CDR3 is TGTGCCAGCAGCATCCCCCCAAGTGGGAGGAGTCCCTACGAGCAGTACTTC.

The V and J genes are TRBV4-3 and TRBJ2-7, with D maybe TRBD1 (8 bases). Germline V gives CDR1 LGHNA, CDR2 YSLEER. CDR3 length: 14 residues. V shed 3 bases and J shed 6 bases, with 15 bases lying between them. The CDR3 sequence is CASSHLDREGEQYF. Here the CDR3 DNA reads TGCGCCAGCAGCCACTTGGACAGGGAGGGCGAGCAGTACTTC.